This note documents a single TCR beta chain sequence. The data belong to a study of T cells after yellow fever vaccination. As for the study in general: When fractions had low cell numbers, they were prepared with SMART-Seq v4 Ultra Low Input.

Production of TCR cDNA was by 5'RACE template switching, which also added a universal primer site and UMIs. One entry per CDR3 protein, called by TCRdb with MiXCR from the 5' RACE reads. The data contain fewer than 400,000 distinct CDR3 sequences, about 10% of them singletons. This sample comprised CD4+ T cells sorted from PBMCs, obtained 45 days after the yellow fever booster vaccination. This clonotype was obtained from a man aged 18 to 29 who received the YFV17D yellow fever vaccine.

CDR3 DNA: TGTGCCAGCGACCCTGGGCTAGCGGGGGCAGAGCAGTACTTC. This sequence encodes CASDPGLAGAEQYF. The V gene is TRBV7-2, the J gene TRBJ2-7; 10 bases are shared with TRBD2. The junction had 11 bases not matched to a gene; V was cut back by 8 bases and J by 7 bases. Germline values: CDR1 SGHTA, CDR2 FQGNSA. The CDR3 has 14 residues.